These 15 T cell receptor beta chains originate from one sample sequenced in a study of blood T cell repertoires in COVID-19. Only in-frame clones appear in the TCRdb table, and some are missing; sequencing was by immunoSEQ multiplex PCR. Seen here are roughly 140,000 clones, 88% observed once, and the top ten hold over 2%. The sequenced material came from peripheral blood. The source is a human donor in a cohort sampled during active COVID-19.

This chain links TRBV21-1 with TRBJ2-7; the tabulated D call, TRBD1, remains unverified against the DNA. TRBV21-1 is an annotated pseudogene. The CDR3 runs to 22 residues. The CDR3 here is CASSKVKPTLKGERDRDYEQYF. The CDR3 region has the DNA TGTGCCAGCAGCAAAGTGAAACCAACCCTCAAGGGGGAACGGGACAGGGACTACGAGCAGTACTTC.

The V gene is TRBV28, the J gene TRBJ2-1; 7 bases match TRBD1. This CDR3 is 14 amino acids long. Trimming at V came to 4 bases and at J to 5 bases, leaving 5 bases not matched to a gene. Germline loops: CDR1 MDHEN, CDR2 SYDVKM. CDR3 protein: CASSYRGQNNEQFF. CDR3 DNA: TGTGCCAGCAGTTACAGGGGCCAAAACAATGAGCAGTTCTTC. Full variable domain (rest looked up from reference TRBV28 and TRBJ2-1): DVKVTQSSRYLVKRTGEKVFLECVQDMDHENMFWYRQDPGLGLRLIYFSYDVKMKEKGDIPEGYSVSREKKERFSLILESASTNQTSMYLCASSYRGQNNEQFFGPGTRLTVL.

This chain joins TRBV11-3 and TRBJ1-2, with a weak D call TRBD1 (6 bases). V lost 1 base and J 0 bases, leaving 15 bases between the germline ends. Germline V gene sequence: CDR1 SGHNT, CDR2 YENEEA. The CDR3 has 17 amino acids. The chain's CDR3 is CASSLVDRRPTNYGYTF. The CDR3 DNA reads as TGTGCCAGCAGCTTAGTGGACAGACGACCAACTAACTATGGCTACACCTTC. The full variable domain, completed using reference TRBV11-3 and TRBJ1-2, is EAGVVQSPRYKIIEKKQPVAFWCNPISGHNTLYWYLQNLGQGPELLIRYENEEAVDDSQLPKDRFSAERLKGVDSTLKIQPAELGDSAVYLCASSLVDRRPTNYGYTFGSGTRLTVV.

Points on this clone: One end of the junction does not line up with germline, which may come from a read error. The chain combines TRBV7-7 with TRBJ2-1; D might be TRBD1 (5 bases). The length of the CDR3 is 15 residues. The germline V gene has CDR1 SSHAT and CDR2 FNYEAQ (reference sequence). This CDR3 reads CASSSTAASYNEQFF. The CDR3 region has the DNA TGTGCTAGCAGCTCGACAGCTGCCTCCTACAATGAGCAGTTCTTC. Full variable domain (outside the CDR3, taken from reference TRBV7-7 and TRBJ2-1): GAGVSQSPRYKVTKRGQDVTLRCDPISSHATLYWYQQALGQGPEFLTYFNYEAQPDKSGLPSDRFSAERPEGSISTLTIQRTEQRDSAMYRCASSSTAASYNEQFFGPGTRLTVL.

The rearrangement joins TRBV28 to TRBJ2-2, with 9 nucleotides matching TRBD1. The V gene end was trimmed by 6 bases and the J gene end by 1 base; junction bases not matched to a gene: 9. The CDR3 spans 17 residues. Per germline, CDR1 MDHEN and CDR2 SYDVKM. The CDR3 spells CASRSRDRALNTGELFF. For the CDR3, the DNA is TGTGCCAGCAGGTCGCGGGACAGGGCACTGAACACCGGGGAGCTGTTTTTT.

The V and J genes are TRBV11-2 and TRBJ2-2, with 12 bases lining up with TRBD1. Losses at the gene ends were 3 bases for V and 9 bases for J; bases not matched to a gene: 8. Germline V gene sequence: CDR1 SGHAT, CDR2 FQNNGV. CDR3 length equals 16 residues. This CDR3 reads CASSLGTGGDSRELFF. The CDR3 DNA follows: TGTGCCAGCAGCTTGGGGACAGGGGGCGATTCGCGGGAGCTGTTTTTT.

V and J are TRBV7-3 and TRBJ2-1; 7 nucleotides agree with TRBD1. Germline values: CDR1 SGHTA, CDR2 FQGTGA. This CDR3 has 15 residues. The ends lost 4 bases at V and 5 bases at J; junction bases unmatched: 8. CDR3 nucleotide sequence: TGTGCCAGCAGCTCATCCGGGACAGTTAACAATGAGCAGTTCTTC. It codes for CASSSSGTVNNEQFF. The full variable domain, with the rest looked up from reference TRBV7-3 and TRBJ2-1, is GAGVSQTPSNKVTEKGKYVELRCDPISGHTALYWYRQSLGQGPEFLIYFQGTGAADDSGLPNDRFFAVRPEGSVSTLKIQRTERGDSAVYLCASSSSGTVNNEQFFGPGTRLTVL.

The genes are TRBV4-3 and TRBJ2-6; TRBD2 matches at 15 bases. V lost 3 bases to trimming and J lost 0 bases; unmatched junction nucleotides: 3. CDR1 LGHNA and CDR2 YSLEER come from the germline V gene. This CDR3 has 19 residues. DNA of the CDR3: TGCGCCAGCAGCCAGGGACTAGCGGGGGGCCCCTCTGGGGCCAACGTCCTGACTTTC. Amino acid sequence: CASSQGLAGGPSGANVLTF.

CDR3 DNA: TGTGCCAGCAGCTGGGAAAGGACGGCCCGGGGTTACACCTTC. Translated: CASSWERTARGYTF. The chain recombines TRBV11-2 with TRBJ1-2, with D unclear. The CDR3 runs to 14 residues. V was pared by 4 bases and J by 11 bases, with 20 bases between. Germline V CDR1 and CDR2: SGHAT, FQNNGV.

The rearrangement joins TRBV29-1 to TRBJ1-2; D remains ambiguous. From germline, CDR1 is SQVTM and CDR2 ANQGSEA. The V end was cut by 5 bases, the J end by 4 bases, with 5 bases between. CDR3 length equals 10 residues. CDR3 region: CSVYSYGYTF. The CDR3 DNA follows: TGCAGCGTTTACAGCTATGGCTACACCTTC.

This chain connects TRBV12-3 or TRBV12-4 to TRBJ2-1, with 13 nucleotides matching TRBD2. This CDR3 region has 13 residues. V gave up 9 bases and J gave up 7 bases; unmatched junction bases: 3. The CDR3 protein is CASTSGRGNEQFF. For the CDR3, the DNA is TGTGCCAGTACTAGCGGGAGGGGGAATGAGCAGTTCTTC.

The chain carries TRBV5-6 and TRBJ1-3, with D possibly being TRBD1 (6 bases). The CDR3 sequence is 17 residues long. Trimming stripped 1 base from V and 0 bases from J, with 14 bases between. Germline values: CDR1 SGHDT, CDR2 YYEEEE. The CDR3 protein is CASSLKGGAISGNTIYF. The DNA for the CDR3 is TGTGCCAGCAGCTTGAAAGGGGGTGCCATCTCTGGAAACACCATATATTTT.

The rearrangement links TRBV2 to TRBJ1-2; the D is unclear. Germline lookup yields CDR1 SNHLY and CDR2 FYNNEI. Trimming removed 6 bases at V and 7 bases at J, with 15 bases between. The CDR3 totals 13 residues. The CDR3 region is CASRGTVAGGYTF. CDR3 DNA sequence: TGTGCCAGCAGGGGAACGGTGGCGGGTGGCTACACCTTC.

CDR3 DNA: TGTGCCAGCAGCTTAGGTGTACTAGCGGGACCCGGTGAGCAGTTCTTC. As protein: CASSLGVLAGPGEQFF. The rearrangement links TRBV13 to TRBJ2-1; 10 positions agree with TRBD2. J was trimmed by 9 bases and V by 0 bases; bases with no gene match: 8. The CDR3 covers 16 residues. Germline loops: CDR1 PRHDT, CDR2 FYEKMQ (reference sequence). The full variable domain, with the rest looked up from reference TRBV13 and TRBJ2-1, is AAGVIQSPRHLIKEKRETATLKCYPIPRHDTVYWYQQGPGQDPQFLISFYEKMQSDKGSIPDRFSAQQFSDYHSELNMSSLELGDSALYFCASSLGVLAGPGEQFFGPGTRLTVL.

The CDR3 loop is CASSWGQNYDEQYF. CDR3 DNA sequence: TGCGCCAGCAGCTGGGGACAGAATTACGACGAGCAGTACTTC. This rearrangement joins TRBV5-1 to TRBJ2-7; TRBD1 aligns across 7 bases. Trimming cost V 3 bases and J 5 bases; bases outside gene matches: 8. CDR3 size: 14 residues. In germline, CDR1 is SGHRS, CDR2 YFSETQ. Full variable domain (remainder filled in from reference TRBV5-1 and TRBJ2-7): KAGVTQTPRYLIKTRGQQVTLSCSPISGHRSVSWYQQTPGQGLQFLFEYFSETQRNKGNFPGRFSGRQFSNSRSEMNVSTLELGDSALYLCASSWGQNYDEQYFGPGTRLTVT.